The rows below give T cell receptor beta chains drawn from one sample of a study of control samples from healthy donors and cancer patients. Repertoires were generated with immunoSEQ multiplex PCR, while TCRdb's copy carries only in-frame clones and drops some. The repertoire holds roughly 94,000 clones, with roughly 83% as singletons. The specimen was PBMCs. These receptor sequences come from a man in his 70s with lung cancer. Both conserved end residues are part of each CDR3. A D gene is named only where the DNA matches it firmly. Expanded clones are given a class, and other clones once, few, many or no size at all.

v_gene,abundance,j_gene,d_gene,CDR3nt,CDR3aa
TRBV10-3,-,TRBJ2-1,-,TGTGCCATCAGTGAAGGGACTGAGCAGTTCTTC,CAISEGTEQFF
TRBV3-1/TRBV3-2,-,TRBJ2-1,-,TGTGCCAGCAGCCAAGTACCTCATGAGCAGTTCTTC,CASSQVPHEQFF
TRBV6-2/TRBV6-3,-,TRBJ2-6,-,TGTGCCAGCAGTCCCCAGAGGAGCTCTGGGGCCAACGTCCTGACTTTC,CASSPQRSSGANVLTF
TRBV14,-,TRBJ1-4,-,TGTGCCAGCAGCCAAGATGGGCCTCGGGGGGCGTCGACTAATGAAAAACTGTTTTTT,CASSQDGPRGASTNEKLFF
TRBV19,-,TRBJ2-5,-,TGTGCCAGTAGTGCCCCCTTTGGACGGACAACAGAGACCCAGTACTTC,CASSAPFGRTTETQYF
TRBV30,few,TRBJ1-3,-,TGTGCCTGGAGTGTTGACTGGGGGCCTGGAAACACCATATATTTT,CAWSVDWGPGNTIYF
TRBV4-1,-,TRBJ2-7,-,TGCGCCAGCAGCCCACGACACGCGGCCTACGAGCAGTACTTC,CASSPRHAAYEQYF
TRBV7-9,-,TRBJ1-1,-,TGTGCCAGCAGCTACCAGGGGAACACTGAAGCTTTCTTT,CASSYQGNTEAFF
TRBV21-1,-,TRBJ2-1,-,TGTGCCAGGCGGGGGAGCCTCAATGAGCAGTTCTTC,CARRGSLNEQFF
TRBV6-5,-,TRBJ2-7,-,TGTGCCAGCAGTTACATCCGGGGCGAGCAGTACTTC,CASSYIRGEQYF
TRBV2,-,TRBJ1-4,TRBD1,TGTGCCAGCGAAGACAGGGTAGGGCAAGAAAAACTGTTTTTT,CASEDRVGQEKLFF
TRBV30,-,TRBJ1-5,-,TGTGCCTGGAGAAGTCAGGGCGACAATCAGCCCCAGCATTTT,CAWRSQGDNQPQHF
TRBV29-1,-,TRBJ2-3,-,TGCAGCGGCGGGAAGTCTAATACGCAGTATTTT,CSGGKSNTQYF
TRBV28,-,TRBJ2-1,-,TGTGCCAGCAGTAATCAAGCAGGCTACAATGAGCAGTTCTTC,CASSNQAGYNEQFF
TRBV9,-,TRBJ2-1,-,TGTGCCAGCAGCGTAGGGGGGGAGAAGGGTGAGCAGTTCTTC,CASSVGGEKGEQFF
TRBV6-5,-,TRBJ2-7,-,TGTGCCAGCAGATCCGGAGTAGAGAGCTCCTACGAGCAGTACTTC,CASRSGVESSYEQYF
TRBV7-9,-,TRBJ2-1,-,TGTGCCAGCAGCTTAGACACAGGGAATGAGCAGTTCTTC,CASSLDTGNEQFF
TRBV7-2,-,TRBJ1-2,-,TGTGCCAGCAGCTTAGACGGGGGCTACACCTTC,CASSLDGGYTF
TRBV6-5,-,TRBJ1-1,-,TGTGCCAGCAGTCCCGGGGCAGGCGCTGAAGCTTTCTTT,CASSPGAGAEAFF
TRBV6-1,-,TRBJ2-7,TRBD1,TGTGCCAGCAGTGTCGGGCGGGCGGGACAGGGCTCCTACGAGCAGTACTTC,CASSVGRAGQGSYEQYF
TRBV7-9,-,TRBJ2-7,TRBD1,TGTGCCAGCAGCTTAGGCCCCGGGACAGGTGGGAACGAGCAGTACTTC,CASSLGPGTGGNEQYF
TRBV27,-,TRBJ2-4,-,TGTGCCAGCAGTTCGATACAGGAAGCCAAAAACATTCAGTACTTC,CASSSIQEAKNIQYF